This TCR beta chain was recovered during a study of human T cells and chemical hapten exposure. Study-wide background: Across samples, TCR yields varied, mostly owing to small differences in pooled library volumes.

Regarding this clonotype: Its antigen is still unknown.

V lost 4 bases and J lost 7, with 13 bases in between. The V gene's germline CDR1 is KGHSH and CDR2 LQKENI. CDR3 length equals 13 residues. Study results and limitations: Expanded TCRs formed significantly more large CDR3 similarity clusters than controls.

TCRdb reanalysed the RACE reads using MiXCR and keeps one entry per CDR3 protein. This sample has roughly 380,000 distinct CDR3 sequences; about 4.4% occur once, and the top ten carry roughly 2.4%. The sample's time point: patch test 1, 2 weeks after DPC sensitization. Treatment indicated: therapeutic diphenylcyclopropenone sensitization with weekly scalp DPC. This clonotype was sampled from a woman in her forties or fifties with alopecia areata. Some clones in this sample may be carry-over from other donors' samples. This chain connects TRBV18 to TRBJ1-1; D call uncertain. Material: whole blood, obtained in connection with sensitization to the hapten diphenylcyclopropenone (DPC). The CDR3 loop is CASSLTGNLEAFF. CDR3 nucleotides: TGTGCCAGCTCACTTACCGGGAACCTTGAAGCTTTCTTT. Drawing the rest from reference TRBV18 and TRBJ1-1, the complete variable domain is NAGVMQNPRHLVRRRGQEARLRCSPMKGHSHVYWYRQLPEEGLKFMVYLQKENIIDESGMPKERFSAEFPKEGPSILRIQQVVRGDSAAYFCASSLTGNLEAFFGQGTRLTVV.